This entry lists 15 T cell receptor beta chains sequenced from one sample in a study of early T cells in non-severe SARS-CoV-2 infection. MiXCR, run by TCRdb on the 5' RACE reads, gives a single entry per CDR3 protein. The sample holds tens of thousands of distinct CDR3 sequences, roughly a tenth seen once. Sequenced sample: whole blood. Receptor source: an adult who was a healthcare worker with PCR-confirmed SARS-CoV-2 infection or an uninfected control (not recorded which).

This clonotype was seen at least ten times. This sequence joins TRBV30 and TRBJ2-1, with D uncertain. The length of the CDR3 is 14 residues. V was cut by 2 bases and J by 4 bases, with 12 bases left in between. Germline V CDR1 and CDR2: GTSNPN, SVGIG (reference sequence). The CDR3 nucleotides read TGTGCCTGGAGTACCGATTCAGGATACAATGAGCAGTTCTTC. It specifies CAWSTDSGYNEQFF.

This clonotype was seen many times. V gene TRBV19 combines with J gene TRBJ1-2; unclear D gene. From germline, CDR1 is LNHDA and CDR2 SQIVND (reference sequence). This CDR3 has 13 amino acids. The germline V and J ends were trimmed by 3 bases and 5 bases, with 10 bases remaining between them. CDR3 sequence: CASSIDRSYGYTF. CDR3 nucleotides: TGTGCCAGTAGTATTGACCGCTCGTATGGCTACACCTTC.

This chain uses TRBV20-1 with TRBJ1-2; D is undetermined. This CDR3 region has 14 residues. Germline V lookup: CDR1 DFQATT, CDR2 SNEGSKA (reference sequence). The ends were cut back, 3 bases at V and 3 bases at J, with 14 bases in the middle. CDR3 sequence reads: CSASGTRTHYGYTF. CDR3 DNA sequence: TGCAGTGCTAGCGGTACCAGAACCCACTATGGCTACACCTTC.

Only a few counts were recorded for this clonotype. The chain employs TRBV2 and TRBJ2-7; the D gene is possibly TRBD2 (6 bases). Germline V gives CDR1 SNHLY, CDR2 FYNNEI. V gave up 6 bases and J gave up 3 bases, with 15 bases separating them. This CDR3 comprises 14 residues. In DNA, the CDR3 is TGTGCCAGCAGCCCTACGGGACTCGGCTACGAGCAGTACTTC. This codes for CASSPTGLGYEQYF.

This clonotype occurred a few times. This rearrangement joins TRBV6-1 to TRBJ1-2; 11 nucleotides match TRBD1. Looked up from germline, CDR1 is MNHNS and CDR2 is SASEGT. The CDR3 sequence is 17 residues long. J lost 4 bases, V lost 4 bases, and 11 bases had no gene match. The CDR3 DNA follows: TGTGCCAGCAGTGGGACAGGGGGCGCATACCATGTCTATGGCTACACCTTC. Amino acid sequence: CASSGTGGAYHVYGYTF.

In this sample, this clonotype turned up many times. At one boundary the junction diverges from the germline segment, which might be a read error. The chain carries TRBV7-9 and TRBJ2-1, with 7 bases lining up with TRBD1. Per germline, CDR1 SEHNR and CDR2 FQNEAQ (reference sequence). This CDR3 contains 15 residues. In DNA form, the CDR3 reads TGTGCCAGCAGCCCGGGACAGACCTCCAACAATGAGCAGTTCTTC. Translated: CASSPGQTSNNEQFF.

A few counts support this clonotype. The V and J genes are TRBV28 and TRBJ1-1; D remains unclear. Germline V gives CDR1 MDHEN, CDR2 SYDVKM. V lost 7 bases and J lost 10, with 22 bases in between. There are 14 residues in the CDR3. The CDR3 nucleotides are TGTGCCAGCACCATGGACCGGTGGGTTTCGGGAGCTTTCTTT. Its translation is CASTMDRWVSGAFF.

This clonotype was counted at least ten times. This chain connects TRBV10-3 to TRBJ2-3, with TRBD1 matching 10 bases. J was trimmed by 8 bases and V by 5 bases; bases with no gene match: 16. Germline-derived CDR1 and CDR2 are ENHRY and SYGVKD. This CDR3 has 17 residues. The CDR3 nucleotides are TGTGCCATCAGTCCAACCAGGACAGGGGGTGCCGCCTCTACGCAGTATTTT. Encoded protein: CAISPTRTGGAASTQYF.

V and J are TRBV6-2 or TRBV6-3 and TRBJ2-7; D may be TRBD1 or TRBD2 (5 bases each). Trimming stripped 1 base from V and 6 bases from J, with 13 bases between. This CDR3 contains 14 residues. Germline V gives CDR1 MNHEY, CDR2 SVGEGT. This CDR3 is CASSYWGRTGEQYF. CDR3 nucleotide sequence: TGTGCCAGCAGTTACTGGGGACGGACCGGCGAGCAGTACTTC.

This clonotype was seen repeatedly, ten times or more. This chain connects TRBV6-2 or TRBV6-3 to TRBJ1-2; D is undetermined. CDR1 and CDR2 (germline): MNHEY, SVGEGT. This CDR3 has 15 residues. Trimming removed 7 bases from V and 4 bases from J, with 19 bases in between. The CDR3 here is CASNIGSTVVYGYTF. CDR3 nucleotides: TGTGCCAGCAACATAGGATCAACAGTCGTCTATGGCTACACCTTC.

Only a few counts were recorded for this clonotype. This chain joins TRBV3-1 and TRBJ2-5, with 14 bases matching TRBD2. J was trimmed by 4 bases and V by 1 base; bases with no gene match: 5. The CDR3 length is 17 residues. In germline, CDR1 is LGHDT, CDR2 YNNKEL (reference sequence). CDR3: CASSQAGGLAGGETQYF. CDR3 nucleotides: TGTGCCAGCAGCCAAGCTGGAGGACTAGCGGGGGGAGAGACCCAGTACTTC.

The table lists this clonotype with many counts. The chain uses TRBV14 and TRBJ1-1, with D uncertain. From germline, CDR1 is SGHDN and CDR2 FVKESK. This CDR3 contains 15 residues. The V end lost 1 base, the J end lost 4 bases, and 13 bases lay between the germline ends. The CDR3 DNA sequence: TGTGCCAGCAGCCAAGCTTTGCCCGGGGTCACTGAAGCTTTCTTT. Protein product: CASSQALPGVTEAFF.

This clonotype was seen many times. This chain links TRBV7-2 with TRBJ2-7, with TRBD1 matching 8 bases. The length of the CDR3 is 15 residues. Unmatched junction bases numbered 11, after V lost 7 bases and J lost 3 bases. From germline, CDR1 is SGHTA and CDR2 FQGNSA. CDR3 protein: CASTQGASAYYEQYF. The DNA of the CDR3 is TGTGCCAGCACCCAGGGGGCTAGCGCTTACTACGAGCAGTACTTC. Combining the CDR3 with reference TRBV7-2 and TRBJ2-7 gives the whole variable domain GAGVSQSPSNKVTEKGKDVELRCDPISGHTALYWYRQSLGQGLEFLIYFQGNSAPDKSGLPSDRFSAERTGGSVSTLTIQRTQQEDSAVYLCASTQGASAYYEQYFGPGTRLTVT.

The chain employs TRBV6-6 and TRBJ1-5; D gene ambiguous. The CDR3 covers 13 residues. Looked up from germline, CDR1 is MNHNY and CDR2 is SVGAGI (reference sequence). V was trimmed by 7 bases and J by 5 bases, leaving 12 bases between them. DNA of the CDR3: TGTGCCAGCACCGGAGACGGGGATCAGCCCCAGCATTTT. Translating it yields CASTGDGDQPQHF.

This chain links TRBV29-1 with TRBJ1-1, with unresolved D. The V gene lost 4 bases and the J gene lost 0 bases, with 6 bases spanning the gap. Germline values: CDR1 SQVTM, CDR2 ANQGSEA. This CDR3 contains 12 residues. In DNA, the CDR3 is TGCAGCGTTGGCCAGATGAACACTGAAGCTTTCTTT. This translates into CSVGQMNTEAFF.